The present TCR beta chain was sequenced within a study of spatial heterogeneity in lung cancer. Germline V gene sequence: CDR1 LNHNV, CDR2 YYDKDF (reference sequence). The CDR3 runs 16 residues. V dropped 3 bases and J dropped 3; count of bases not matched to a gene: 8. The time point: blood at routine non-recurrence follow-up after resection. Every TCR cDNA molecule bore its own unique molecular identifier. TCRdb called the 5' RACE reads again in MiXCR, with one record for every CDR3 protein. Of fewer than 150,000 distinct CDR3 sequences in the sample, about a tenth were seen once. In this sample, this clonotype turned up many times.

This sequence originates from a female donor with early-stage non-small cell lung cancer. The gene calls are TRBV15 and TRBJ2-1; the match to TRBD2 covers 7 bases. Sequenced here: PBMCs, sampled at follow-up. The chain's CDR3 is CATSSLAERVYNEQFF. CDR3 coding DNA: TGTGCCACCAGCAGTCTAGCGGAAAGGGTCTACAATGAGCAGTTCTTC.